The rows below give T cell receptor beta chains drawn from one sample of a study of beta chain features in type 1 diabetes. TCRdb's table, derived via immunoSEQ multiplex PCR, lists solely in-frame clones and lacks some. This table holds under 900,000 clones, about 17% found once. Sample: naive CD4+ T cells from blood. These TCRs come from a woman between 18 and 30 years old in good health. Both conserved end residues are part of each CDR3. D genes are given only for firm matches. Size is omitted from some rows. Given values are once, few, many or a class for expanded clones.

d_call	v_call	clone_size	j_call	cdr3_nt	cdr3_aa
-	TRBV23-1	few	TRBJ2-7	TGCGCCAGCAGTCCCCGGGGCCAGCGCTACGAGCAGTACTTC	CASSPRGQRYEQYF
-	TRBV4-2	few	TRBJ1-1	TGTGCCAGCAGCCAGGCCGGGGGGGCGGACACTGAAGCTTTCTTT	CASSQAGGADTEAFF
-	TRBV27	-	TRBJ2-7	TGTGCCAGCAGTCGGTACCCGTTTGCCTACGAGCAGTACTTC	CASSRYPFAYEQYF
-	TRBV18	-	TRBJ1-5	TGTGCCAGCTCACCCGGAGGGCAGGGCAATCAGCCCCAGCATTTT	CASSPGGQGNQPQHF
TRBD2	TRBV4-3	few	TRBJ2-2	TGCGCCAGCAGCCGAACTAGCGGGCCTTACACCGGGGAGCTGTTTTTT	CASSRTSGPYTGELFF
-	TRBV18	-	TRBJ2-3	TGTGCCAGCTCACCAACCGGACTTCACACAGATACGCAGTATTTT	CASSPTGLHTDTQYF
TRBD2	TRBV15	-	TRBJ2-3	TGTGCCACCAGCAGGCCGGGACTAGCGTACACAGATACGCAGTACTTT	CATSRPGLAYTDTQYF
TRBD2	TRBV10-3	-	TRBJ2-1	TGTGCCATTGGAGAGCGGGAATACAATGAGCAGTTCTTC	CAIGEREYNEQFF
-	TRBV27	few	TRBJ2-7	TGTGCCAGCAGCCCAACGGCGTTGTACTTC	CASSPTALYF
-	TRBV7-2	few	TRBJ2-7	TGTGCCAGCAGCTTCGACGCCTACGAGCAGTACTTC	CASSFDAYEQYF
-	TRBV19	few	TRBJ1-5	TGTGCCAGTAGTATGTGGTCAAACGGCAATCAGCCCCAGCATTTT	CASSMWSNGNQPQHF
-	TRBV5-1	-	TRBJ2-5	TGCGCCAGCAGCTTGGCCTCCGGGATCCAAGAGACCCAGTACTTC	CASSLASGIQETQYF
-	TRBV18	few	TRBJ1-1	TGTGCCAGCTCACCACCAACCCTGAACACTGAAGCTTTCTTT	CASSPPTLNTEAFF
-	TRBV7-2	few	TRBJ2-1	TGTGCCAGCAGCTTCCAAGCGGCGCGCTACAATGAGCAGTTCTTC	CASSFQAARYNEQFF
-	TRBV9	-	TRBJ1-6	TGTGCCAGCAGCGTAGATGGGCGCGCGAATTCACCCCTCCACTTT	CASSVDGRANSPLHF
TRBD1	TRBV27	-	TRBJ2-3	TGTGCCAGCAGAAATACAGGGGTGGATACGCAGTATTTT	CASRNTGVDTQYF
TRBD2	TRBV7-9	few	TRBJ2-5	TGTGCCAGCAGCAGCCCAGCGGGAATCGGGGAGACCCAGTACTTC	CASSSPAGIGETQYF
-	TRBV18	-	TRBJ1-4	TGTGCCAGCTCACCAACATCAGGGGAAAAACTGTTTTTT	CASSPTSGEKLFF
-	TRBV5-1	-	TRBJ2-7	TGCGCCAGCAGCCCGGGAGATCGCTACGAGCAGTACTTC	CASSPGDRYEQYF
-	TRBV28	few	TRBJ1-4	TGTGCCAGCACTTCATTAGGGTTGGAAGAAAAACTGTTTTTT	CASTSLGLEEKLFF
-	TRBV15	few	TRBJ2-7	TGTGCCACCAGCCGGGACTCTCTCTCCTACGAGCAGTACTTC	CATSRDSLSYEQYF
TRBD1	TRBV7-3	-	TRBJ2-2	TGTGCCAGCAGCCCTACCGGGACAGTTAACACCGGGGAGCTGTTTTTT	CASSPTGTVNTGELFF
-	TRBV28	-	TRBJ2-1	TGTGCCAGCCTAGAGCGGAGCTCCTACAATGAGCAGTTCTTC	CASLERSSYNEQFF
TRBD1	TRBV28	-	TRBJ1-1	TGTGCCAGCTACAGGGGGATGGGCACTGAAGCTTTCTTT	CASYRGMGTEAFF